The clone carrying this TCR beta chain has a count of ten or more. Its cognate antigen is unknown. These data are taken from a study of breast tumors, draining lymph nodes, adjacent tissues. Overall study findings and caveats: Compared with lymph nodes, tumors were less diverse; compared with nontumor tissue, more. Data only fit, rather than demonstrated, lymph node origin of most tumor T cells.

With 2 bases removed from V and 2 bases from J, the gap between germline ends came to 9 bases. Germline V CDR1 and CDR2: MNHEY, SMNVEV (reference sequence). The CDR3 runs to 14 residues. The lymph nodes were axillary draining lymph nodes from breast cancer patients. MiXCR was run by TCRdb on the multiplex PCR reads, yielding one entry per CDR3 protein. Of some 150,000 distinct CDR3 sequences listed, 30% to 35% are singletons. The V call is TRBV27, the J call TRBJ1-2; D is unresolved. This clonotype was sampled from a female donor with breast cancer. Some clones in this sample may be carry-over from other donors' samples. Sequenced input: axillary lymph node tissue. The CDR3 region has the DNA TGTGCCAGCAGTTTAGTGGCCGTGAACTATGGCTACACCTTC. Its translation is CASSLVAVNYGYTF.